This T cell receptor (beta chain) was identified during a study of blood T cell repertoires in COVID-19. Method: immunoSEQ multiplex PCR; TCRdb's copy keeps in-frame clones and lacks some. The sample lists some 290,000 clones, approximately 86% occurring once. The source material was peripheral blood. The receptor was isolated from a man between 18 and 29 years old with active or convalescent COVID-19.

CDR3 in amino acids: CASSVGQGVGQPQHF. As DNA, the CDR3 is TGTGCCAGCAGCGTAGGACAGGGTGTAGGTCAGCCCCAGCATTTT. V usage is TRBV7-6 and J usage is TRBJ1-5; 8 bases align to TRBD1. Looked up from germline, CDR1 is SGHVS and CDR2 is FNYEAQ. The junction had 9 bases not matched to a gene; V was cut back by 5 bases and J by 6 bases. The CDR3 runs 15 residues.